This TCR beta chain was obtained from a study of identifying expanded T cells in peripheral blood. Whole-study results and caveats: Over two and four weeks, about 15 and 18 clones changed, versus approximately 1.1 between replicates.

This clone was seen only a few times. Its target is not known. This table comes from immunoSEQ multiplex PCR, and its TCRdb copy is limited to in-frame clones, with some not included. Here the sample spans 90,000 or so clones, approximately 86% being singletons. Material for sequencing was blood. The clonotype comes from a person aged 18 to 75 in good health.

DNA of the CDR3: TGTGCCAGCAGTGACCTCCTAGGCTATGGCTACACCTTC. Its protein product is CASSDLLGYGYTF. V usage is TRBV6-4 and J usage is TRBJ1-2; D unclear. Trimming cost V 2 bases and J 4 bases, with 8 bases left between them. The germline V gene encodes CDR1 MRHNA and CDR2 SNTAGT. This CDR3 comprises 13 residues.